The 23 T cell receptor beta chains in this list originate from one sample, sequenced in a study of blood T cell repertoires in COVID-19. Assay used: immunoSEQ multiplex PCR; TCRdb lists only in-frame clones, some missing. The data show roughly 80,000 clones, about 90% seen once. Sequenced input: peripheral blood. The receptors were gathered from a man in his forties or fifties with active COVID-19.

The chain has TRBV24-1 and TRBJ2-7; possible D gene TRBD1, 6 bases. Per the germline V gene, CDR1 is KGHDR and CDR2 is SFDVKD. The germline V and J ends were trimmed by 9 bases and 5 bases, with 16 bases remaining between them. The CDR3 runs to 13 residues. CDR3 amino acids: CATRKTGLDEQYF. The DNA for the CDR3 is TGTGCCACCCGAAAGACAGGTCTGGACGAGCAGTACTTC.

This chain uses TRBV2 with TRBJ2-7, with 9 bases that match TRBD1. The CDR3 sequence is 15 residues long. J gave up 0 bases and V 6 bases, and 6 bases lay outside the gene matches. The germline CDR1 and CDR2 sequences are SNHLY and FYNNEI. The CDR3 spells CASSPDRGSSYEQYF. For the CDR3, the DNA is TGTGCCAGCAGCCCTGACAGGGGGAGCTCCTACGAGCAGTACTTC.

The gene calls are TRBV29-1 and TRBJ1-1; possibly TRBD1 for D (5 bases). Germline V lookup: CDR1 SQVTM, CDR2 ANQGSEA. The ends were cut back, 4 bases at V and 0 bases at J, with 9 bases in the middle. The CDR3 contains 13 residues. The CDR3 reads CSVAGGMNTEAFF. The CDR3 DNA follows: TGCAGCGTTGCCGGGGGGATGAACACTGAAGCTTTCTTT.

The gene calls are TRBV6-5 and TRBJ1-2; 11 bases are shared with TRBD1. J lost 7 bases, V lost 2 bases, and 6 bases had no gene match. Germline V lookup: CDR1 MNHEY, CDR2 SVGAGI. The CDR3 runs to 15 residues. Written as DNA, the CDR3 is TGTGCCAGCAGTTACGGGACAGGGGGTACGGGTGGCTACACCTTC. It codes for CASSYGTGGTGGYTF.

This sequence joins TRBV5-8 and TRBJ1-5; the D gene is possibly TRBD1 (5 bases). V lost 0 bases and J lost 10, with 14 bases in between. The CDR3 is 14 amino acids. The germline V gene encodes CDR1 SGHTS and CDR2 YDEGEE. The CDR3 protein is CASSLDQGRKPQHF. In nucleotides, the CDR3 is TGTGCCAGCAGCTTGGATCAGGGCAGGAAACCCCAGCATTTT. Combining the CDR3 with reference TRBV5-8 and TRBJ1-5 gives the whole variable domain EAGVTQSPTHLIKTRGQQATLRCSPISGHTSVYWYQQALGLGLQFLLWYDEGEERNRGNFPPRFSGRQFPNYSSELNVNALELEDSALYLCASSLDQGRKPQHFGDGTRLSIL.

The chain recombines TRBV18 with TRBJ2-3; 9 bases fit TRBD2. J lost 0 bases, V lost 0 bases, and 1 base had no gene match. The CDR3 spans 16 residues. Germline lookup yields CDR1 KGHSH and CDR2 LQKENI. CDR3 nucleotide sequence: TGTGCCAGCTCACCACCGACTAGCGGTAGCACAGATACGCAGTATTTT. Its protein product is CASSPPTSGSTDTQYF.

The CDR3 DNA follows: TGCGCCAGCAGCTTGGAGGCGGGTGAGACCTACGAGCAGTACTTC. Amino acids: CASSLEAGETYEQYF. This rearrangement joins TRBV5-1 to TRBJ2-7; weak D call: TRBD2 (5 bases). The CDR3 is made up of 15 amino acids. The germline CDR1 and CDR2 sequences are SGHRS and YFSETQ. V dropped 0 bases and J dropped 2 bases, with 12 bases sitting between them. The full variable domain, in which reference TRBV5-1 and TRBJ2-7 provide the parts outside the CDR3, is KAGVTQTPRYLIKTRGQQVTLSCSPISGHRSVSWYQQTPGQGLQFLFEYFSETQRNKGNFPGRFSGRQFSNSRSEMNVSTLELGDSALYLCASSLEAGETYEQYFGPGTRLTVT.

This chain connects TRBV20-1 to TRBJ1-2; TRBD1 might be the D (5 bases). CDR3 size: 10 residues. The V end lost 6 bases, the J end lost 8 bases, and 10 bases lay between the germline ends. CDR1 DFQATT and CDR2 SNEGSKA come from the germline V gene (reference sequence). The CDR3 DNA sequence: TGCAGTGCGACCCAGGGAGGCTACACCTTC. Translation: CSATQGGYTF.

The chain carries TRBV5-4 and TRBJ2-5; D ambiguous. The CDR3 covers 15 residues. The germline CDR1 and CDR2 sequences are SGHNT and YYREEE (reference sequence). V was shortened by 0 bases and J by 1 base, with 10 bases between the two germline ends. CDR3 loop: CASSLGVRSQETQYF. The CDR3 DNA follows: TGTGCCAGCAGCTTGGGCGTCAGGTCCCAAGAGACCCAGTACTTC.

The V and J genes are TRBV4-2 and TRBJ2-1; the match to TRBD2 covers 9 bases. The CDR3 is made up of 17 amino acids. V was clipped by 1 base and J by 0 bases; unmatched bases: 4. Germline lookup yields CDR1 LGHNA and CDR2 YNFKEQ. CDR3 amino acids: CASSQGSSGSSYNEQFF. CDR3 DNA: TGTGCCAGCAGCCAAGGGAGTAGCGGGAGCTCCTACAATGAGCAGTTCTTC.

This clone was detected a few times. This rearrangement joins TRBV30 to TRBJ2-7, with D possibly TRBD1 on 6 matching bases. The CDR3 extends over 14 amino acids. Germline values: CDR1 GTSNPN, CDR2 SVGIG (reference sequence). V lost 0 bases and J lost 4, with 13 bases in between. The CDR3, as DNA: TGTGCCTGGAGTGTACTGGACAGTGAGTACGAGCAGTACTTC. Encoded protein: CAWSVLDSEYEQYF.

V usage is TRBV6-2 or TRBV6-3 and J usage is TRBJ1-5; D unresolved. This CDR3 has 13 amino acids. Germline V gives CDR1 MNHEY, CDR2 SVGEGT. V dropped 5 bases and J dropped 1 base, with 6 bases sitting between them. CDR3 DNA: TGTGCCAGCAGTGACGGGAGCAATCAGCCCCAGCATTTT. It specifies CASSDGSNQPQHF.

The chain couples TRBV5-1 to TRBJ2-5; no clear D gene. There are 13 residues in the CDR3. Germline V gene lookup returns CDR1 SGHRS and CDR2 YFSETQ. Trimming took off 4 bases at V and 1 base at J, with 8 bases between the two ends. CDR3 bases: TGCGCCAGCAGCCCGGAGAGCCAAGAGACCCAGTACTTC. Translated: CASSPESQETQYF.

The gene calls are TRBV29-1 and TRBJ2-2, with D perhaps matching TRBD2 (5 bases). CDR1 and CDR2 from the germline V gene are SQVTM and ANQGSEA. This CDR3 region has 13 residues. The V end lost 3 bases, the J end lost 5 bases, and 10 bases lay between the germline ends. In DNA, the CDR3 is TGCAGCGTTGACGAGGGATGGACCGGGGAGCTGTTTTTT. This gives the protein CSVDEGWTGELFF.

This clone was seen just once. CDR3 in amino acids: CASSLALEVAEAFF. In DNA, the CDR3 is TGTGCCAGCAGCTTGGCTTTGGAGGTGGCTGAAGCTTTCTTT. The chain couples TRBV5-6 to TRBJ1-1, with D unresolved. The CDR3 consists of 14 residues. CDR1 SGHDT and CDR2 YYEEEE come from the germline V gene. The ends were cut back, 0 bases at V and 6 bases at J, with 12 bases in the middle. Full variable domain (remainder filled in from reference TRBV5-6 and TRBJ1-1): DAGVTQSPTHLIKTRGQQVTLRCSPKSGHDTVSWYQQALGQGPQFIFQYYEEEERQRGNFPDRFSGHQFPNYSSELNVNALLLGDSALYLCASSLALEVAEAFFGQGTRLTVV.

The rearrangement links TRBV30 to TRBJ2-3; perhaps TRBD2 as D (7 bases). This CDR3 is built from 15 residues. Germline-derived CDR1 and CDR2 are GTSNPN and SVGIG (reference sequence). The V end was cut by 3 bases, the J end by 2 bases, with 15 bases between. The CDR3 region is CAWRIGAGATDTQYF. CDR3 sequence (DNA): TGTGCCTGGAGGATTGGTGCGGGGGCCACAGATACGCAGTATTTT.

This chain connects TRBV5-4 to TRBJ1-6, with 9 bases that match TRBD1. The ends lost 4 bases at V and 7 bases at J; junction bases unmatched: 6. Per germline, CDR1 SGHNT and CDR2 YYREEE (reference sequence). This CDR3 is 15 amino acids long. The chain's CDR3 is CASSPPTGGNSPLHF. The CDR3, as DNA: TGTGCCAGCAGCCCCCCGACAGGGGGGAATTCACCCCTCCACTTT.

V usage is TRBV2 and J usage is TRBJ2-7; perhaps TRBD1 as D (7 bases). The germline V and J ends were trimmed by 6 bases and 7 bases, with 13 bases remaining between them. CDR1 and CDR2 (germline): SNHLY, FYNNEI. CDR3 length equals 12 residues. The CDR3 DNA sequence: TGTGCCAGCAGGATGGCAGGGGGGGAGCAGTACTTC. Translated, it gives CASRMAGGEQYF.

The genes are TRBV3-1 (or the pseudogene TRBV3-2) and TRBJ1-2; 7 positions agree with TRBD1. The CDR3 sequence is 17 residues long. Germline V gene sequence: CDR1 LGHDT, CDR2 YNNKEL (reference sequence). V lost 1 base to trimming and J lost 3 bases; unmatched junction nucleotides: 11. CDR3 in DNA: TGTGCCAGCAGCCAAGGATTTCAAGACAGGGACGACTATGGCTACACCTTC. Encoded protein: CASSQGFQDRDDYGYTF.

The rearrangement uses TRBV19 and TRBJ2-1, with D perhaps matching TRBD1 (6 bases). The V end was cut by 6 bases, the J end by 7 bases, with 16 bases between. The CDR3 totals 14 residues. Germline V gene lookup returns CDR1 LNHDA and CDR2 SQIVND (reference sequence). CDR3 sequence (DNA): TGTGCCAGTAGCGGGCTTCCCAGGGGAAATGAGCAGTTCTTC. Translated, it gives CASSGLPRGNEQFF.

The table lists this clone with a count of one. The genes are TRBV28 and TRBJ1-1; 7 bases line up with TRBD1. With V trimmed by 3 bases and J by 1 base, 8 bases remained unmatched. Germline V gene data show CDR1 as MDHEN and CDR2 as SYDVKM. The CDR3 covers 16 residues. The CDR3 loop reads CASSFRTGGRNTEAFF. The CDR3 region has the DNA TGTGCCAGCAGTTTCCGGACAGGAGGGCGGAACACTGAAGCTTTCTTT.

This clone showed up just a few times. The genes are TRBV6-4 and TRBJ2-2; the D gene is possibly TRBD1 (6 bases). V lost 5 bases to trimming and J lost 3 bases, with 10 bases between them. This CDR3 has 14 amino acids. The germline gives CDR1 MRHNA, CDR2 SNTAGT. CDR3 region: CASSPKGDTGELFF. DNA of the CDR3: TGTGCCAGCAGTCCCAAGGGGGACACCGGGGAGCTGTTTTTT.

The chain carries TRBV6-5 and TRBJ1-4; D call uncertain. Germline CDR1 is MNHEY and CDR2 is SVGAGI. Trimming pared 6 bases from V and 5 bases from J, leaving 16 bases between. The CDR3 is 15 amino acids. CDR3 loop: CASRRPAGMNEKLFF. For the CDR3, the DNA is TGTGCCAGCAGGAGGCCAGCGGGCATGAATGAAAAACTGTTTTTT.